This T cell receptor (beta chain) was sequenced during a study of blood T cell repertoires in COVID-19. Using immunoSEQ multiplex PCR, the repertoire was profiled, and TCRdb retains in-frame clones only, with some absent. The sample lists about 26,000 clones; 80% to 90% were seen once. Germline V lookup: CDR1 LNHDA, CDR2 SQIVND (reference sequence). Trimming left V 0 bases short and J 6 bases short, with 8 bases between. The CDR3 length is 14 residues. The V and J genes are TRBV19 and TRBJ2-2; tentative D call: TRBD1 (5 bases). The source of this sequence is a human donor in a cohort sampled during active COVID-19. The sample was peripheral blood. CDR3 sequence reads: CASSIDQGPGELFF. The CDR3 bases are TGTGCCAGTAGTATAGATCAGGGCCCCGGGGAGCTGTTTTTT.